This TCR beta chain emerged from a study of cytomegalovirus exposure and HLA in healthy donors (dated by TCRdb to 2015 to 2018). With regard to the full study: According to an earlier analysis of 450 to 650 of the donors, 200 million or so T cells yielded 117 million unique TCR beta sequences and 276 Gb of sequence data. Using immunosequencing, the study profiled T cell repertoires from around 680 subjects and related those repertoires to cytomegalovirus serostatus. Five DR-DQ haplotypes were handled as single units for association and clustering, since linkage in the cohort was strong. Of the 300 to 500 genotyped donors, less than 85% were placed in the genetic ancestry cluster associated with self-reported Caucasian donors. Besides the first cohort of approximately 710 subjects, a separate validation cohort made up of 120 different subjects was used. A later analysis re-analyzed previously published TCR beta repertoires from 600 to 850 donors and added high-resolution HLA genotyping to study TCR occurrence patterns. Rather than drawing on any new phenotypic data, the later analysis identified candidate immune exposures from TCR beta sequences and the way those sequences occurred across donors. A later genetic analysis took genome-wide SNP genotypes for about 55% of the roughly 700 donors and used that subset as a discovery cohort. Among 300 to 500 genotyped donors of the cohort, an average of roughly 230,000 unique TCR beta nucleotide sequences was sequenced per donor, of which roughly 17% were non-productive. All discovery cohort repertoires had been generated on a single sequencing platform. To predict cytomegalovirus infection status, the study combined high-throughput TCR immunosequencing, statistical association of individual TCRs with disease status, and machine learning. Donor age, sex, ethnicity and CMV serostatus were compiled alongside the repertoire data. Class I and class II HLA loci were covered by the typing at four-digit resolution. The study aimed to test whether signatures of past pathogen exposure could be identified by cataloging public T cell receptors. In an earlier analysis of 587 of the donors, high-throughput TCR beta sequencing was used to judge whether each TCR beta V gene segment behaved as functional or pseudogenic. About 280 gigabases of sequencing data and around 85 million unique TCR sequences made up an early release that covered roughly 670 HLA-typed donors. Typing coverage varied by locus: about 629-630 donors for A, B, C, DRB1 and DQB1; 500 to 550 for DQA1; around 610 for DPA1; approximately 490 for DPB1.

In total, 500 to 700 healthy bone marrow donors made up the cohort. At the time of sampling, every cohort member was nominally healthy, though immune exposures that went unrecorded were likely present. The donor was CMV seropositive and was included in the group of 250 to 300 seropositive cohort members. Each donor provided a peripheral blood sample, and peripheral blood mononuclear cells were used for TCR beta sequencing. The Qiagen DNeasy Blood Extraction Kit was used to extract genomic DNA from the blood cell samples. Overall study results and their limits: Seventeen rarely observed V segments, including chromosome 9 orphons, were excluded from the earlier analysis of about 610 of the donors because counts were too low. Assigning TCR associations to individual alleles was difficult when HLA alleles, especially DR and DQ, strongly co-occurred. Compared with the approximately 720-donor mean, donors in an Asian-associated ancestry cluster had fewer N-insertions in productive TCRs, according to a later genetic analysis. The sequencing pipeline was judged likely to have produced a cluster of highly shared sequence variants as a technical artifact. HLA typing was unavailable for some donors at each locus, so association tests used only the typed subset. The 87-base-pair reads could not distinguish some IMGT-functional V segments, including TRBV6-2 and TRBV6-3, so those segments were excluded. In the study, around 150 TCR beta chains were listed as associated with cytomegalovirus. Specific HLA alleles were associated with around 18,000 TCR beta sequences at a false discovery rate of 0.05 in a later analysis. A further reported finding was that TCR beta sequences accurately predicted the HLA-A and HLA-B alleles for most subjects in the first cohort. Linkage disequilibrium might explain the correlated functional status among segregating V segments, but an unknown experimental factor could not be ruled out. It was suggested by the authors that the approach could potentially be generalized to other disease states and immunological phenotypes. In vitro tests confirmed that a few of the cytomegalovirus-associated TCR beta chains recognize cytomegalovirus antigens. An association between a missense DCLRE1C variant and V-gene and J-gene trimming of TCR beta chains was found in a later genetic analysis and replicated in an independent cohort. The classifier was reported to diagnose cytomegalovirus status with high specificity and sensitivity in both the original and validation cohorts. According to a later analysis, most CMV-associated TCR beta chains appeared to be HLA-restricted, and the HLA associations seemed to be driven largely by CMV exposure. According to a later analysis, TCR association rates differed among HLA loci, with DRB1 alleles showing the most associated TCRs and HLA-C alleles showing the fewest. Several of the top co-occurrence clusters appeared to be linked to parvovirus B19, influenza, CMV and Epstein-Barr virus, according to a later analysis. The cohort was sequenced for TCR beta chains only, and without alpha or paired-chain data the features that could be detected were limited. The presence/absence analyses assumed that sequencing depth was roughly uniform across donors, and that assumption may not be true. CMV serostatus was the only immune exposure information available for the cohort. Broadly in line with IMGT annotations, most TCR beta V segments showed up in productive rearrangements about 87% or about 30% of the time in an earlier analysis of approximately 640 of the donors. Most TCR sequences were observed very rarely across donors, whereas some public TCRs were present in many individuals. In a later analysis, HLA-associated TCR beta chains showed more clonal expansion and lower generation probabilities than non-associated chains that were equally common.

From the cysteine through the phenylalanine, the CDR3 covers 13 amino acids. Only the CDR3 DNA stays, 39 bases, in frame from base 1. Unmatched junction bases come to 4, with V trimmed by 5 bases and J by 6 bases. CDR1 and CDR2 are drawn from the germline V gene (reference sequence): MNHNY, SVGAGI. To note about this clone: Its antigen remains undetermined. Base qualities are missing; no much larger clone stands one base away.

Library preparation was by the immunoSEQ multiplex PCR assay. For the multiplex PCR, a mixture combining 60 forward primers for TCR Vbeta segments and 13 reverse primers for TCR Jbeta segments was used. The CDR3 region of rearranged TCR beta genes was amplified from genomic DNA by a multiplex PCR assay. On the Illumina HiSeq System, the amplified TCR beta libraries were sequenced as 87-base-pair reads. From the authors' description of their analysis: Across the 700 or so repertoires, a later analysis counted 80 million or so unique TCR beta chains, around 10 million of which were shared by at least two donors. A nearest-neighbor algorithm error-corrected the raw reads and collapsed the reads into unique sequences, merging closely related sequences to remove PCR and sequencing errors. To assign V, D and J gene segments, CDR3 sequences were aligned to IMGT reference sequences. For a sequence to be retained, at least a six-nucleotide match to both a V gene segment and a J gene segment was required. Rearrangements were classified as productive when the CDR3 lacked stop codons and remained in frame with V and J, and all other rearrangements were classified as non-productive. CDR3 was defined according to IMGT convention as the region running from the second conserved V-encoded cysteine to the conserved J-encoded phenylalanine. The earlier analysis of about 560 of the donors excluded any sequence lacking an unambiguous match to a single V gene segment. An earlier analysis of approximately 590 of the donors classified V segments as functional when productive rearrangements were above 56.7% and as segregating when the standard deviation between donors was above 5%. A statistical classification framework was developed to diagnose cytomegalovirus status using the catalog of TCR beta chain sequences. A later analysis assigned V and J genes by comparing TCR nucleotide sequences with IMGT/GENE-DB human TR gene sequences. A later analysis assigned CDR3 sequences and most-parsimonious VDJ recombination scenarios with the TCRdist pipeline. In a later analysis, each TCR beta chain was defined by its CDR3 amino acid sequence together with its V-gene family, and reads without a unique V-gene family were excluded. As a way to deal with suspected cross-contamination and a sequencing artifact, a later analysis dropped 500 to 700 nucleotide sequences that were highly shared and had low generation probability. In a later analysis, a clonal expansion index for each public chain was calculated from normalized within-repertoire ranks of inferred template counts. Generation probabilities in a later analysis came from a VDJ recombination model fitted to out-of-frame rearrangements, and those results were checked against IGoR. In a later analysis, hypergeometric tests were used to score TCR-TCR, TCR-HLA and TCR-CMV co-occurrence, with a repertoire-size bias correction applied to TCR pairs. In a later analysis, false discovery rates were estimated by permuting HLA or CMV assignments 20 times. In a later analysis, co-occurring TCRs were grouped using DBSCAN, and TCRdist sequence similarity was added for clustering within HLA-allele-positive subsets. Repertoires with fewer than 30,000 or more than 120,000 public chains were left out of co-occurrence clustering, as were four to six repertoires with anomalous nucleotide sharing. TCRdb re-hosts the immuneACCESS table, in-frame sequences only. Its copies lack some clones; in the studies checked, an unresolved V gene accounts for under half of them, and the cause for the rest is not known. The D gene and trimming were derived from the DNA, and the V and J assignments and clone size from that table. Counted in this sample were about 180,000 clones; around 78% of them appeared once. Clones ranked in the top ten supply around 3.1% of the sample.

The sequenced sample consisted of PBMCs. This receptor chain uses TRBV6-6 and TRBJ2-4; 7 central bases correspond to TRBD2. The sequence derives from a woman aged 45-65 years in good health and CMV-seropositive. The bases read TGTGCCAGCAGTACGACGGGAGGAAACATTCAGTACTTC. It codes for CASSTTGGNIQYF.